The 26 T cell receptor beta chains below come from one sample, sequenced in a study of cytomegalovirus exposure and HLA in healthy donors. Use of 60 Vbeta and 13 Jbeta primers characterized the PCR. Clones were read by immunoSEQ multiplex PCR, and TCRdb kept only the in-frame ones, dropping some. The repertoire holds about 200,000 clones, with approximately 82% as singletons. Sequenced: PBMCs. Receptor source: a male donor in good health and CMV-seronegative.

This clone was counted between two and nine times. The gene calls are TRBV7-9 and TRBJ1-2; D remains ambiguous. V lost 3 bases, J lost 2 bases, and 7 bases lay in between. The germline V gene encodes CDR1 SEHNR and CDR2 FQNEAQ (reference sequence). The CDR3 extends over 13 amino acids. CDR3 coding DNA: TGTGCCAGCAGCTTCAATTCAAACTATGGCTACACCTTC. Its translation is CASSFNSNYGYTF.

The chain uses TRBV7-9 and TRBJ1-3; no definite D call. Germline V gives CDR1 SEHNR, CDR2 FQNEAQ (reference sequence). Trimming pared 2 bases from V and 8 bases from J, leaving 13 bases between. The CDR3 spans 14 residues. CDR3 nucleotides: TGTGCCAGCAGCTTACTGGCGGGCGGCGACACCATATATTTT. This encodes CASSLLAGGDTIYF.

The V gene is TRBV9, the J gene TRBJ2-7, with 13 bases aligning to TRBD2. J was trimmed by 5 bases and V by 5 bases; bases with no gene match: 4. Germline V gene lookup returns CDR1 SGDLS and CDR2 YYNGEE. CDR3 length: 14 amino acids. DNA of the CDR3: TGTGCCAGCAGTAGGACTAGCGGGAGCGACGAGCAGTACTTC. Translated, it gives CASSRTSGSDEQYF.

The chain links TRBV19 to TRBJ2-1; the match to TRBD1 covers 7 bases. Per the germline V gene, CDR1 is LNHDA and CDR2 is SQIVND (reference sequence). There are 13 residues in the CDR3. J was trimmed by 5 bases and V by 3 bases; bases with no gene match: 1. The chain's CDR3 is CASSIGTDNEQFF. CDR3 DNA: TGTGCCAGTAGTATCGGGACAGACAATGAGCAGTTCTTC.

The rearrangement uses TRBV19 and TRBJ2-1, with 11 positions matching TRBD2. The V segment lost 5 bases and the J segment 3 bases; nucleotides outside the gene matches: 6. CDR1 LNHDA and CDR2 SQIVND come from the germline V gene (reference sequence). CDR3 size: 16 residues. CDR3 DNA sequence: TGTGCCAGTAGTGCGTCGGGACTAGCGGACTACAATGAGCAGTTCTTC. It is translated as CASSASGLADYNEQFF.

The gene calls are TRBV30 and TRBJ2-2; 7 bases agree with TRBD2. Germline values: CDR1 GTSNPN, CDR2 SVGIG (reference sequence). The V gene end was trimmed by 5 bases and the J gene end by 5 bases; junction bases not matched to a gene: 17. This CDR3 has 17 residues. In DNA, the CDR3 is TGTGCCTGGCGCCCCGTTCGGTACGGGAGGCGAACCGGGGAGCTGTTTTTT. This encodes CAWRPVRYGRRTGELFF.

The chain carries TRBV27 and TRBJ2-1, with TRBD2 identical over 9 bases. This CDR3 is 14 amino acids long. J lost 10 bases, V lost 6 bases, and 10 bases had no gene match. In germline, CDR1 is MNHEY, CDR2 SMNVEV (reference sequence). The CDR3 sequence is CASRGGIAGEEQFF. The CDR3 DNA sequence: TGTGCCAGCAGGGGGGGGATAGCGGGAGAGGAGCAGTTCTTC.

Of note for this clone: The junction and the germline gene differ at one end; a read error may be behind it. V is TRBV7-7 and J is TRBJ2-3, with D unclear. The germline CDR1 and CDR2 sequences are SSHAT and FNYEAQ (reference sequence). CDR3 size: 14 residues. CDR3 in amino acids: CASSLSEDTDTQYF. The CDR3 DNA is TGTGCTAGCAGCTTATCTGAGGACACAGATACGCAGTATTTT.

The chain couples TRBV6-5 to TRBJ2-7, with no clear D. Looked up from germline, CDR1 is MNHEY and CDR2 is SVGAGI. V was clipped by 2 bases and J by 4 bases, with 9 bases between them. The CDR3 covers 13 residues. CDR3 bases: TGTGCCAGCAGTTACGCTCAGGCTTACGAGCAGTACTTC. Amino acid sequence: CASSYAQAYEQYF.

The J gene is TRBJ2-3, the V gene TRBV10-3; 9 positions agree with TRBD1. Germline CDR1 and CDR2: ENHRY and SYGVKD. The CDR3 covers 16 residues. J gave up 1 base and V 7 bases, and 9 bases lay outside the gene matches. The CDR3 loop is CAIKSPGQGCTDTQYF. The CDR3 region has the DNA TGTGCCATCAAATCTCCGGGACAGGGTTGCACAGATACGCAGTATTTT.

This chain connects TRBV5-4 to TRBJ1-5; tentative D call: TRBD1 (5 bases). Trimming shortened V by 4 bases and J by 3 bases, and 8 bases separated the two germline ends. This CDR3 has 13 amino acids. Germline lookup yields CDR1 SGHNT and CDR2 YYREEE (reference sequence). Here the CDR3 DNA reads TGTGCCAGCAGCACAGGTACCAATCAGCCCCAGCATTTT. This encodes CASSTGTNQPQHF.

Concerning this clone: At one boundary the junction diverges from the germline segment, which might be a read error. CDR3 sequence reads: CASSLGGSSVF. The CDR3 DNA sequence: TGTGCCAGCAGTTTAGGGGGCTCGAGCGTCTTT. This chain joins TRBV28 and TRBJ1-1; possibly TRBD1 for D (6 bases). CDR3 length equals 11 residues. The germline V gene encodes CDR1 MDHEN and CDR2 SYDVKM.

For this clone: Likely a read error: the CDR3 ends without its conserved phenylalanine or tryptophan. CDR3 coding DNA: TGTGCCAGCAGCTTAGGGGACAGGGTCCCCACCGGCTACACCCTC. The encoded protein is CASSLGDRVPTGYTL. This chain joins TRBV7-9 and TRBJ1-2, with 9 bases lining up with TRBD1. Trimming took 1 base from V and 8 from J; bases not matched to a gene: 8. The CDR3 sequence is 15 residues long. Germline CDR1 SEHNR, CDR2 FQNEAQ (reference sequence).

The chain links TRBV7-8 to TRBJ2-7; the match to TRBD2 covers 10 bases. CDR3 length: 19 residues. Losses at the gene ends were 5 bases for V and 7 bases for J; bases not matched to a gene: 23. Germline V gives CDR1 SGHVS, CDR2 FQNEAQ. CDR3: CASSPSLPTWGAGGGEQYF. The CDR3 DNA sequence: TGTGCCAGCAGCCCGTCCCTGCCGACGTGGGGAGCGGGAGGGGGAGAGCAGTACTTC. Full variable domain (outside the CDR3, taken from reference TRBV7-8 and TRBJ2-7): GAGVSQSPRYKVAKRGQDVALRCDPISGHVSLFWYQQALGQGPEFLTYFQNEAQLDKSGLPSDRFFAERPEGSVSTLKIQRTQQEDSAVYLCASSPSLPTWGAGGGEQYFGPGTRLTVT.

There are a few counts of this clone. V and J are TRBV4-2 and TRBJ1-5, with 9 bases aligning to TRBD1. Germline CDR1 is LGHNA and CDR2 is YNFKEQ. The V segment lost 4 bases and the J segment 3 bases; nucleotides outside the gene matches: 4. The CDR3 runs to 15 residues. The chain's CDR3 is CASSRGTGLNQPQHF. DNA of the CDR3: TGTGCCAGCAGCCGAGGGACAGGGCTCAATCAGCCCCAGCATTTT.

The chain links TRBV10-3 to TRBJ2-3; 8 positions agree with TRBD1. The trim removed 6 bases at V and 4 bases at J, leaving 3 bases unmatched. Germline CDR1 is ENHRY and CDR2 is SYGVKD. This CDR3 region has 13 residues. CDR3 DNA: TGTGCCATCAGGGCACAGGGGGCAGATACGCAGTATTTT. It yields the protein CAIRAQGADTQYF.

The chain uses TRBV5-1 and TRBJ2-7; 8 positions match TRBD1. V was pared by 0 bases and J by 3 bases, with 5 bases of the junction left unmatched. From germline, CDR1 is SGHRS and CDR2 YFSETQ. The CDR3 loop spans 15 amino acids. The CDR3 DNA sequence: TGCGCCAGCAGCTTGGTCCCAGGGGGCTACTACGAGCAGTACTTC. It translates to CASSLVPGGYYEQYF.

V and J are TRBV7-2 and TRBJ2-5; TRBD2 matches 9 bases. The CDR3 runs to 17 residues. Germline CDR1 SGHTA, CDR2 FQGNSA. With V trimmed by 4 bases and J by 5 bases, 14 bases remained unmatched. CDR3 in amino acids: CASSSLPLLAGVETQYF. The CDR3 DNA reads TGTGCCAGCAGCTCTCTCCCCCTTTTAGCGGGAGTGGAGACCCAGTACTTC.

This chain connects TRBV6-1 to TRBJ1-5; D is ambiguous. Germline values: CDR1 MNHNS, CDR2 SASEGT. The CDR3 contains 12 residues. V gave up 7 bases and J gave up 0 bases, with 4 bases separating them. The CDR3 sequence: CASKYSNQPQHF. CDR3 DNA sequence: TGTGCCAGCAAATATAGCAATCAGCCCCAGCATTTT.

This clone was seen just once. The gene calls are TRBV4-1 and TRBJ2-7, with D possibly matching TRBD1 (6 bases). The CDR3 has 15 amino acids. Germline V CDR1 and CDR2: MGHRA, YSYEKL. The V end was cut by 1 base, the J end by 1 base, with 11 bases between. In DNA form, the CDR3 reads TGCGCCAGCAGCCAAGTGGCAGGGGATTCCTACGAGCAGTACTTC. Its translation: CASSQVAGDSYEQYF.

This chain joins TRBV9 and TRBJ2-7; the D gene is possibly TRBD1 (5 bases). The CDR3 is 15 amino acids. V lost 4 bases to trimming and J lost 3 bases, with 17 bases between them. Germline CDR1 reads SGDLS; CDR2 reads YYNGEE. The CDR3 bases are TGTGCCAGCAGCCCCGCGGTGGGGCCGCTCTACGAGCAGTACTTC. This codes for CASSPAVGPLYEQYF. Together with reference TRBV9 and TRBJ2-7, the CDR3 gives the full variable domain: DSGVTQTPKHLITATGQRVTLRCSPRSGDLSVYWYQQSLDQGLQFLIQYYNGEERAKGNILERFSAQQFPDLHSELNLSSLELGDSALYFCASSPAVGPLYEQYFGPGTRLTVT.

The chain is built from TRBV1 and TRBJ2-1; TRBD2, the table's D call, lacks a check against the DNA. TRBV1 is given as a pseudogene. The CDR3 runs 20 residues. The CDR3 reads CTSGIYRTSGYFPSYNEQFF. In DNA, the CDR3 is TGCACCAGCGGAATATATAGGACTAGCGGGTACTTTCCCTCCTACAATGAGCAGTTCTTC.

The chain uses TRBV29-1 and TRBJ2-5; TRBD2 might be the D (6 bases). Per the germline V gene, CDR1 is SQVTM and CDR2 is ANQGSEA. V was cut by 3 bases and J by 2 bases, with 7 bases left in between. The CDR3 runs to 12 residues. CDR3 amino acids: CSVDRGQETQYF. DNA of the CDR3: TGCAGCGTTGATCGGGGGCAAGAGACCCAGTACTTC.

The V call is TRBV7-2, the J call TRBJ1-1, with a weak D call TRBD1 (6 bases). The CDR3 totals 14 residues. Looked up from germline, CDR1 is SGHTA and CDR2 is FQGNSA. The V gene lost 6 bases and the J gene lost 0 bases, with 11 bases spanning the gap. As DNA, the CDR3 is TGTGCCAGCAGAAGGGACACCGTGAACACTGAAGCTTTCTTT. This translates into CASRRDTVNTEAFF.

The gene calls are TRBV27 and TRBJ2-5; TRBD2 matches at 8 bases. The J call is in doubt because the DNA end fits TRBJ2-7 better. The CDR3 loop spans 16 amino acids. CDR1 is MNHEY, CDR2 SMNVEV, per germline (reference sequence). CDR3 sequence: CASSSLAGGSSYEQYF. CDR3 bases: TGTGCCAGCAGTTCCCTTGCGGGAGGCAGCTCCTACGAGCAGTACTTC.

The V gene is TRBV30, the J gene TRBJ1-2; TRBD1 matches at 7 bases. Germline trimming cut 4 bases from V and 4 bases from J; bases unmatched to any gene: 6. The CDR3 extends over 13 amino acids. Germline V CDR1 and CDR2: GTSNPN, SVGIG (reference sequence). CDR3 nucleotides: TGTGCCTGGACACAGGGGCCTGTCTATGGCTACACCTTC. Protein product: CAWTQGPVYGYTF.